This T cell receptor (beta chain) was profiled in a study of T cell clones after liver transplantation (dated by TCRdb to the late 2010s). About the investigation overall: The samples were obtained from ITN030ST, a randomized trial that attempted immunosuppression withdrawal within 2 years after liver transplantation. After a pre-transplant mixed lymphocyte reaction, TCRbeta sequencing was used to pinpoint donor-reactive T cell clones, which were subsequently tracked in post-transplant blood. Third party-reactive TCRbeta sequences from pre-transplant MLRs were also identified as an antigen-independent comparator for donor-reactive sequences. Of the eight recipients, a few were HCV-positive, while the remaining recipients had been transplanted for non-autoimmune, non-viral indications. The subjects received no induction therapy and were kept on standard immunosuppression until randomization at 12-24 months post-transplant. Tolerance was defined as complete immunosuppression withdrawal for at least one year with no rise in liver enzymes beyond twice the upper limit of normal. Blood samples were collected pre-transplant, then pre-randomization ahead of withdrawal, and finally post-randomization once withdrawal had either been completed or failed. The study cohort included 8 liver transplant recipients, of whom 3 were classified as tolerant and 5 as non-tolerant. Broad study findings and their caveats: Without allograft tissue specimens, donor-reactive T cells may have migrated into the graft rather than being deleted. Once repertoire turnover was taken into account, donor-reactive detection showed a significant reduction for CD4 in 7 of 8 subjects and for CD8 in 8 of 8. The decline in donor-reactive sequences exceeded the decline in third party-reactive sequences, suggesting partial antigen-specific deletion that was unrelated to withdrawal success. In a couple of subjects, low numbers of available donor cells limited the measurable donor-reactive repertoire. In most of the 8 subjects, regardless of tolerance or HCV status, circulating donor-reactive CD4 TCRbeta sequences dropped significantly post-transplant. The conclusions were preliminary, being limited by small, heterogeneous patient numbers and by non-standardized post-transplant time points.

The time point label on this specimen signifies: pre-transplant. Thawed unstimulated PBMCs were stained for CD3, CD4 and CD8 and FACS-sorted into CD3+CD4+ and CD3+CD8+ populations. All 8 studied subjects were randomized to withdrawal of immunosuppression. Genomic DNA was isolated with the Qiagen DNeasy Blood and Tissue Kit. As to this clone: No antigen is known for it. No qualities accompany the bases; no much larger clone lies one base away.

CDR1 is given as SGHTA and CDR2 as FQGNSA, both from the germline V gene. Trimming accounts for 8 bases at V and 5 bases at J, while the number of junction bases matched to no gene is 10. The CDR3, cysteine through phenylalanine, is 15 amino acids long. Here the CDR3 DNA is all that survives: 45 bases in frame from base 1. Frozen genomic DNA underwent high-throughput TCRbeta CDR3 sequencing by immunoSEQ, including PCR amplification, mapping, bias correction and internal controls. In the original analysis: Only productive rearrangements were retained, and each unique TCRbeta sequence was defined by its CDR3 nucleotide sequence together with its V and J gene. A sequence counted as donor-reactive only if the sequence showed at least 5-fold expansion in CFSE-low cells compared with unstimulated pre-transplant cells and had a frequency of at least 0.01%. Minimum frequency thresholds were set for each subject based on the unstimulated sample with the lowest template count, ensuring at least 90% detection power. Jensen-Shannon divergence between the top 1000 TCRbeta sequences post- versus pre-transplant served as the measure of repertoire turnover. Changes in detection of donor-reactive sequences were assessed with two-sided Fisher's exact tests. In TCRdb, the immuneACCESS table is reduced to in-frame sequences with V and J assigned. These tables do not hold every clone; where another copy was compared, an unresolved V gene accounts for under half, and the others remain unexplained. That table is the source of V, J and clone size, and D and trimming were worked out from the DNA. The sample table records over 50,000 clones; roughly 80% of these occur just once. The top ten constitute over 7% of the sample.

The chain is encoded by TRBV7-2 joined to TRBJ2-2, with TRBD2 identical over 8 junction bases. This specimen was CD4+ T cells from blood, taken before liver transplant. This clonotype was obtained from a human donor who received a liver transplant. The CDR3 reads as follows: CASRRGGPGTGELFF. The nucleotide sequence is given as TGTGCCAGCCGGCGCGGGGGGCCGGGGACCGGGGAGCTGTTTTTT.